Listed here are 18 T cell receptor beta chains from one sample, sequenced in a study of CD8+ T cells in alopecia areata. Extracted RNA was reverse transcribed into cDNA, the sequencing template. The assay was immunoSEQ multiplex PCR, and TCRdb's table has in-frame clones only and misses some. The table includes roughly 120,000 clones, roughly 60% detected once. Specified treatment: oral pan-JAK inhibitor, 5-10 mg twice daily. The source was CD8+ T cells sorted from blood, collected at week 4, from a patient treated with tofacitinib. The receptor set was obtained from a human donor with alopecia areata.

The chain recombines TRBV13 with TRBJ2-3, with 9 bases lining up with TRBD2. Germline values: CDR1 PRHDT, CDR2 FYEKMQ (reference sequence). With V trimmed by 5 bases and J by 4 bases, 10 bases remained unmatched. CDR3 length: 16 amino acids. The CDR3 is CASSANSGGEADTQYF. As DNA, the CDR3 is TGTGCCAGCAGCGCCAATAGCGGGGGAGAGGCAGATACGCAGTATTTT.

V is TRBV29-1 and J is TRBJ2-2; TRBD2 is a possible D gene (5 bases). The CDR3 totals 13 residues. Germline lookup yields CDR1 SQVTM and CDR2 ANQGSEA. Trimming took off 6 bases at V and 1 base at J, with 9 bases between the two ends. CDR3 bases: TGCAGCGTAGTTGAGGGGAACACCGGGGAGCTGTTTTTT. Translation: CSVVEGNTGELFF.

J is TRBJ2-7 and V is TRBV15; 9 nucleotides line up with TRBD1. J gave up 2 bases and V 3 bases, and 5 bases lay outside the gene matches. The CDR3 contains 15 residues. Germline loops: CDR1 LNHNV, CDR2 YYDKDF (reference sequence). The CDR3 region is CATSRYRGLTYEQYF. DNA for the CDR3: TGTGCCACCAGCAGGTACAGGGGGCTTACCTACGAGCAGTACTTC.

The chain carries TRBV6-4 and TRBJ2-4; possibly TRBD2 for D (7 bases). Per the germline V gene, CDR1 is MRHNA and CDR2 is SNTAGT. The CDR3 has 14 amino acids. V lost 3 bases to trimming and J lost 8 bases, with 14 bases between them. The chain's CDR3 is CASSEGREGDIQYF. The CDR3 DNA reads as TGTGCCAGCAGTGAGGGGAGGGAGGGGGACATTCAGTACTTC.

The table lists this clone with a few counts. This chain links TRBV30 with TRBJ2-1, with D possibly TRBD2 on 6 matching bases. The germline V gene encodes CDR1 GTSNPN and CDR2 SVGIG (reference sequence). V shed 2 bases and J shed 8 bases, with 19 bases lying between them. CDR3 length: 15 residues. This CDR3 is CAWSSGQGGSDEQFF. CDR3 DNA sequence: TGTGCCTGGAGTAGTGGGCAGGGAGGATCGGATGAGCAGTTCTTC. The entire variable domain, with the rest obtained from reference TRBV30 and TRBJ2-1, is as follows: SQTIHQWPATLVQPVGSPLSLECTVEGTSNPNLYWYRQAAGRGLQLLFYSVGIGQISSEVPQNLSASRPQDRQFILSSKKLLLSDSGFYLCAWSSGQGGSDEQFFGPGTRLTVL.

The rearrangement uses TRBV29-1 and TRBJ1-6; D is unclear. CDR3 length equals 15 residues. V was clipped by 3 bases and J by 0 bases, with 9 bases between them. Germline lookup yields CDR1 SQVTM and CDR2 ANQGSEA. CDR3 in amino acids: CSVDNPSSYNSPLHF. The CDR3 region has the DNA TGCAGCGTTGATAATCCGAGCTCCTATAATTCACCCCTCCACTTT.

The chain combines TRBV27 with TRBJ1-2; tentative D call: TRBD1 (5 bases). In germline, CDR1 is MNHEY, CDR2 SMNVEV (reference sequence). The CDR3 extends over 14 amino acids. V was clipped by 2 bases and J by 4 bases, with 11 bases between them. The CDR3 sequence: CASSLRGTAYGYTF. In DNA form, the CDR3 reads TGTGCCAGCAGTTTACGCGGGACGGCCTATGGCTACACCTTC.

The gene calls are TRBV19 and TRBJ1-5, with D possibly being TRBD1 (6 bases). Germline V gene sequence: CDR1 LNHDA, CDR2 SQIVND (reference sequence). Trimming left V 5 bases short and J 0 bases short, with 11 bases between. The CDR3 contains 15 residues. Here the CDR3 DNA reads TGTGCCAGTAGTCCCCGGACAGATAGCAATCAGCCCCAGCATTTT. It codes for CASSPRTDSNQPQHF.

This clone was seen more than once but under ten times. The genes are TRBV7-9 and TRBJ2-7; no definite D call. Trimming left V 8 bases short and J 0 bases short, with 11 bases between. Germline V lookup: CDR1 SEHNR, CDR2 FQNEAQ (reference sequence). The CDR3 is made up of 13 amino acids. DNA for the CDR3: TGTGCCAGCGCACCCAAAAGCTCCTACGAGCAGTACTTC. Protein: CASAPKSSYEQYF. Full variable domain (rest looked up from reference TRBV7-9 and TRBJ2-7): DTGVSQNPRHKITKRGQNVTFRCDPISEHNRLYWYRQTLGQGPEFLTYFQNEAQLEKSRLLSDRFSAERPKGSFSTLEIQRTEQGDSAMYLCASAPKSSYEQYFGPGTRLTVT.

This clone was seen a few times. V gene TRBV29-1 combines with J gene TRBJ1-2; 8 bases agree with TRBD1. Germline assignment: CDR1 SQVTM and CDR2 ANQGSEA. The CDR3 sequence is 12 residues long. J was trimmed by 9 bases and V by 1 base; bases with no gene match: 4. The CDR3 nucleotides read TGCAGCGTTGAAGGGAACAGGGGGAGCTACACCTTC. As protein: CSVEGNRGSYTF.

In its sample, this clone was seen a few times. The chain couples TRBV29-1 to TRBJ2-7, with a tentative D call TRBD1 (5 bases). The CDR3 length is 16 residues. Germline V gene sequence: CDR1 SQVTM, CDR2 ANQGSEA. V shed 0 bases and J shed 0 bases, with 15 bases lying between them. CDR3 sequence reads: CSVEDGVAGRSYEQYF. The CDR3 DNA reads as TGCAGCGTTGAAGATGGGGTGGCAGGGCGCTCCTACGAGCAGTACTTC.

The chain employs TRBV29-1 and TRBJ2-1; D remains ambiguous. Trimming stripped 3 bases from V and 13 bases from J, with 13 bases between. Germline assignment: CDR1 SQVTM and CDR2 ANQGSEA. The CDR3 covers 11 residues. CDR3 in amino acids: CSVEVVQSQFF. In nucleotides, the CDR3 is TGCAGCGTTGAGGTGGTACAGTCCCAGTTCTTC.

CDR3 region: CAWSVQLVEGNGYTF. CDR3 in DNA: TGTGCCTGGAGTGTACAGTTGGTAGAGGGAAATGGCTACACCTTC. This sequence joins TRBV30 and TRBJ1-2; the D is unclear. Germline CDR1 GTSNPN, CDR2 SVGIG (reference sequence). V lost 0 bases and J lost 6, with 17 bases in between. This CDR3 is built from 15 residues.

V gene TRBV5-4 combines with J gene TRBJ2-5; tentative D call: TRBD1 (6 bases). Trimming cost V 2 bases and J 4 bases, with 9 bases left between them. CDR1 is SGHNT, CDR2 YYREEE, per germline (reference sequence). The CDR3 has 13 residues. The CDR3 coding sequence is TGTGCCAGCAGCTTTTCCAGGGGAGAGACCCAGTACTTC. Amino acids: CASSFSRGETQYF.

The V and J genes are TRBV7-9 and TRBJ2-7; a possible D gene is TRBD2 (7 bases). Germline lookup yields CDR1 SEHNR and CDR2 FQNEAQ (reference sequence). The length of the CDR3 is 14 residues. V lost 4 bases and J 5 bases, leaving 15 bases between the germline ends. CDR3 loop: CASSSLGGGDEQYF. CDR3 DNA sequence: TGTGCCAGCAGCTCCCTCGGAGGGGGGGACGAGCAGTACTTC.

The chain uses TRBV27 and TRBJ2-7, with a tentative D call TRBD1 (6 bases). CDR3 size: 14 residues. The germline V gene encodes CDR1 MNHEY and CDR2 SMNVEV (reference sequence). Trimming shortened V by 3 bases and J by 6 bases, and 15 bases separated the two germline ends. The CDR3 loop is CASSLTTTGREQYF. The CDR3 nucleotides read TGTGCCAGCAGTTTGACTACCACAGGGCGCGAGCAGTACTTC.

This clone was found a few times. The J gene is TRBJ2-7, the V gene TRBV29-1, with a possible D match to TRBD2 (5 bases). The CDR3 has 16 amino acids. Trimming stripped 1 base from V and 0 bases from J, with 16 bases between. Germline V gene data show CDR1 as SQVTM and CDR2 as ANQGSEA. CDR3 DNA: TGCAGCGTTGAAGTAGGTGGACTTACGAGCTCCTACGAGCAGTACTTC. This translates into CSVEVGGLTSSYEQYF.

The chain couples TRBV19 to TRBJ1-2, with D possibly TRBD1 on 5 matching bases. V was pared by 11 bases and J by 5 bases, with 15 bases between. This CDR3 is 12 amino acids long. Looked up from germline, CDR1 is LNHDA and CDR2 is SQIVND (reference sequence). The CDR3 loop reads CAAGQGKYGYTF. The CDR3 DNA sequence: TGTGCCGCAGGGCAGGGAAAATATGGCTACACCTTC.